The 31 T cell receptor beta chains listed next were all sequenced from one sample in a study of T cell changes during pregnancy in multiple sclerosis. Some clones are missing from TCRdb's copy, which holds only in-frame ones; the method was immunoSEQ multiplex PCR. The table has some 29,000 clones, 91% seen once; the top ten hold about 3.8%. The material was CD8+ T cells from peripheral blood mononuclear cells, obtained in the second trimester of pregnancy. The receptors were gathered from a female donor in good health, enrolled as a control in a pregnancy study.

This clone was seen once. The chain links TRBV30 to TRBJ2-5, with 11 bases matching TRBD2. The CDR3 has 15 residues. Germline CDR1 and CDR2: GTSNPN and SVGIG (reference sequence). V dropped 4 bases and J dropped 0; count of bases not matched to a gene: 4. This CDR3 is CAWTSGGSYQETQYF. CDR3 bases: TGTGCCTGGACTAGCGGGGGGAGTTACCAAGAGACCCAGTACTTC.

This clone was seen a handful of times. The chain carries TRBV9 and TRBJ1-1; 7 bases match TRBD1. The CDR3 totals 17 residues. Germline loops: CDR1 SGDLS, CDR2 YYNGEE. With V trimmed by 0 bases and J by 0 bases, 8 bases remained unmatched. The CDR3 coding sequence is TGTGCCAGCAGCGTAGGGGCAGGGGGTCCGATGAACACTGAAGCTTTCTTT. Its translation: CASSVGAGGPMNTEAFF.

The CDR3 DNA sequence: TGTGCCAGCAGCATCCGGGACAGATATAACTATGGCTACACCTTC. It codes for CASSIRDRYNYGYTF. This chain connects TRBV5-6 to TRBJ1-2; 7 bases map to TRBD1. With 4 bases clipped from V and 1 base from J, the junction kept 7 bases outside the gene matches. Germline V gene data show CDR1 as SGHDT and CDR2 as YYEEEE. CDR3 size: 15 residues.

The chain has TRBV7-3 and TRBJ2-7, with TRBD1 as a possible D gene (5 bases). Trimming stripped 5 bases from V and 6 bases from J, with 14 bases between. The CDR3 consists of 13 residues. CDR1 and CDR2 (germline): SGHTA, FQGTGA. CDR3 in amino acids: CASSENRYSEQYF. The CDR3 DNA reads as TGTGCCAGCAGCGAGAACAGGTATTCCGAGCAGTACTTC.

The chain uses TRBV15 and TRBJ1-1, with D possibly being TRBD1 (5 bases). Deletions cut 0 bases from V and 0 bases from J, with 11 bases between. There are 16 residues in the CDR3. CDR1 is LNHNV and CDR2 is YYDKDF in the germline V gene (reference sequence). The CDR3 nucleotides read TGTGCCACCAGCAGAGATCGGGGGTCCATGAACACTGAAGCTTTCTTT. Its translation is CATSRDRGSMNTEAFF.

This chain links TRBV4-1 with TRBJ2-7; TRBD1 is a possible D gene (7 bases). V was clipped by 1 base and J by 5 bases, with 18 bases between them. CDR1 and CDR2 (germline): MGHRA, YSYEKL. The CDR3 consists of 16 residues. The CDR3 coding sequence is TGCGCCAGCAGCCAAGTGGAGGGGGCGCATCCAGACGAGCAGTACTTC. The encoded protein is CASSQVEGAHPDEQYF.

This chain uses TRBV5-6 with TRBJ1-2; 10 positions match TRBD1. This CDR3 comprises 17 residues. V lost 4 bases, J lost 1 base, and 10 bases stayed unmatched. The germline V gene has CDR1 SGHDT and CDR2 YYEEEE. The CDR3 spells CASSEPGTGAFNYGYTF. Here the CDR3 DNA reads TGTGCCAGCAGCGAACCGGGGACAGGGGCGTTTAACTATGGCTACACCTTC.

V and J are TRBV10-1 and TRBJ1-5; a possible D gene is TRBD1 (6 bases). Germline lookup yields CDR1 WNHNN and CDR2 SYGVQD (reference sequence). The V gene lost 5 bases and the J gene lost 0 bases, with 8 bases spanning the gap. This CDR3 has 14 amino acids. This CDR3 is CASSRDNSNQPQHF. The CDR3 nucleotides are TGCGCCAGCAGTCGGGACAATAGCAATCAGCCCCAGCATTTT.

The chain uses TRBV11-1 and TRBJ2-7; 9 nucleotides align to TRBD1. Germline loops: CDR1 SGHAT, CDR2 FQDESV (reference sequence). The V gene end was trimmed by 7 bases and the J gene end by 2 bases; junction bases not matched to a gene: 6. The CDR3 runs to 14 residues. The CDR3 bases are TGTGCCAGCACTCTACAGGGGGCCCCCTACGAGCAGTACTTC. Translation: CASTLQGAPYEQYF. Full variable domain (rest looked up from reference TRBV11-1 and TRBJ2-7): EAEVAQSPRYKITEKSQAVAFWCDPISGHATLYWYRQILGQGPELLVQFQDESVVDDSQLPKDRFSAERLKGVDSTLKIQPAELGDSAMYLCASTLQGAPYEQYFGPGTRLTVT.

The chain combines TRBV9 with TRBJ1-3; 7 nucleotides line up with TRBD1. The junction had 6 bases not matched to a gene; V was cut back by 3 bases and J by 0 bases. Per germline, CDR1 SGDLS and CDR2 YYNGEE. The CDR3 loop spans 16 amino acids. CDR3 protein: CASSDRQGPSGNTIYF. The CDR3 coding sequence is TGTGCCAGCAGCGACAGACAGGGACCCTCTGGAAACACCATATATTTT.

The gene calls are TRBV13 and TRBJ2-7, with 9 bases identical to TRBD2. CDR3 length: 14 residues. Unmatched junction bases numbered 5, after V lost 6 bases and J lost 2 bases. Germline V gene data show CDR1 as PRHDT and CDR2 as FYEKMQ (reference sequence). The CDR3 sequence: CASSQASGTYEQYF. The CDR3 DNA reads TGTGCCAGCAGTCAAGCTAGCGGGACCTACGAGCAGTACTTC.

The chain couples TRBV7-9 to TRBJ2-2; tentatively, D is TRBD1 (6 bases). The V end was cut by 1 base, the J end by 5 bases, with 8 bases between. The germline V gene encodes CDR1 SEHNR and CDR2 FQNEAQ (reference sequence). This CDR3 is 14 amino acids long. Here the CDR3 DNA reads TGTGCCAGCAGCTTAGTACAGGGAACCGGGGAGCTGTTTTTT. This sequence encodes CASSLVQGTGELFF. The full variable domain, in which reference TRBV7-9 and TRBJ2-2 provide the parts outside the CDR3, is DTGVSQNPRHKITKRGQNVTFRCDPISEHNRLYWYRQTLGQGPEFLTYFQNEAQLEKSRLLSDRFSAERPKGSFSTLEIQRTEQGDSAMYLCASSLVQGTGELFFGEGSRLTVL.

The chain employs TRBV7-2 and TRBJ1-2; weak D call: TRBD1 (5 bases). Per the germline V gene, CDR1 is SGHTA and CDR2 is FQGNSA. This CDR3 has 14 amino acids. Trimming left V 8 bases short and J 5 bases short, with 18 bases between. This CDR3 reads CASHLSGGAYGYTF. CDR3 DNA: TGTGCCAGCCACCTCTCGGGAGGGGCATATGGCTACACCTTC.

The chain employs TRBV6-6 and TRBJ2-7; 8 bases fit TRBD1. Germline CDR1 is MNHNY and CDR2 is SVGAGI (reference sequence). The CDR3 length is 15 residues. V trimming: 7 bases; J trimming: 5 bases; junction bases outside the gene matches: 13. The CDR3: CASTRHQGADDEQYF. The CDR3 DNA reads as TGTGCCAGCACCCGACATCAGGGGGCTGACGACGAGCAGTACTTC.

V is TRBV19 and J is TRBJ1-1, with 8 nucleotides matching TRBD1. The CDR3 has 15 residues. Trimming removed 4 bases from V and 1 base from J; junction bases left unmatched: 5. Germline CDR1 and CDR2: LNHDA and SQIVND (reference sequence). CDR3 DNA sequence: TGTGCCAGTAGTAACGGACAGGGAGGGAACACTGAAGCTTTCTTT. This codes for CASSNGQGGNTEAFF.

The chain recombines TRBV7-9 with TRBJ1-1; TRBD1 aligns across 7 bases. In germline, CDR1 is SEHNR, CDR2 FQNEAQ (reference sequence). Trimming at V came to 1 base and at J to 4 bases, leaving 18 bases not matched to a gene. The CDR3 totals 19 residues. CDR3 residues: CASSLGDLAGGNTGTEAFF. In nucleotides, the CDR3 is TGTGCCAGCAGCTTAGGTGATTTGGCAGGGGGGAATACGGGCACTGAAGCTTTCTTT.

This sequence joins TRBV7-2 and TRBJ1-5, with D uncertain. CDR1 SGHTA and CDR2 FQGNSA come from the germline V gene. V was shortened by 0 bases and J by 0 bases, with 6 bases between the two germline ends. This CDR3 has 15 amino acids. CDR3: CASSLAGLSNQPQHF. The CDR3 region has the DNA TGTGCCAGCAGCTTAGCGGGCCTTAGCAATCAGCCCCAGCATTTT.

The chain is built from TRBV27 and TRBJ1-5; D ambiguous. Deletions cut 0 bases from V and 0 bases from J, with 6 bases between. This CDR3 comprises 15 residues. Germline values: CDR1 MNHEY, CDR2 SMNVEV (reference sequence). CDR3 region: CASSLSSDSNQPQHF. The CDR3 DNA reads TGTGCCAGCAGTTTATCGAGTGATAGCAATCAGCCCCAGCATTTT.

The genes are TRBV19 and TRBJ1-1; D remains ambiguous. This CDR3 is built from 13 residues. CDR1 is LNHDA and CDR2 is SQIVND in the germline V gene (reference sequence). The ends were cut back, 7 bases at V and 0 bases at J, with 9 bases in the middle. The CDR3, as DNA: TGTGCCAGTAATCACGGGGTGAACACTGAAGCTTTCTTT. It codes for CASNHGVNTEAFF.

This chain connects TRBV30 to TRBJ1-1, with a possible D match to TRBD1 (5 bases). From germline, CDR1 is GTSNPN and CDR2 SVGIG (reference sequence). This CDR3 has 13 amino acids. The V end lost 4 bases, the J end lost 3 bases, and 12 bases lay between the germline ends. The CDR3 protein is CAWTGQMDTEAFF. The CDR3, as DNA: TGTGCCTGGACCGGACAAATGGACACTGAAGCTTTCTTT.

The V and J genes are TRBV7-2 and TRBJ1-2; perhaps TRBD1 as D (5 bases). Between the trimmed V and J ends, which lost 5 bases and 6 bases, there was a span of 16 bases. The germline V gene has CDR1 SGHTA and CDR2 FQGNSA. The CDR3 extends over 14 amino acids. The CDR3 here is CASSTGVGSDGYTF. CDR3 nucleotide sequence: TGTGCCAGCAGCACGGGGGTAGGCTCAGATGGCTACACCTTC.

This chain connects TRBV2 to TRBJ1-6; D unclear. Germline assignment: CDR1 SNHLY and CDR2 FYNNEI. Trimming stripped 3 bases from V and 6 bases from J, with 6 bases between. CDR3 size: 13 residues. CDR3 nucleotide sequence: TGTGCCAGCAGTGACGAGGCTAATTCACCCCTCCACTTT. Its translation is CASSDEANSPLHF.

The chain recombines TRBV6-5 with TRBJ1-1; 8 nucleotides agree with TRBD1. The CDR3 runs to 13 residues. The junction had 5 bases not matched to a gene; V was cut back by 6 bases and J by 5 bases. Germline loops: CDR1 MNHEY, CDR2 SVGAGI. Written as DNA, the CDR3 is TGTGCCAGCAGAACAGGGGGGGAAACTGAAGCTTTCTTT. Translating it yields CASRTGGETEAFF.

The gene calls are TRBV5-6 and TRBJ1-1, with a possible D match to TRBD1 (5 bases). This CDR3 comprises 15 residues. Germline V gives CDR1 SGHDT, CDR2 YYEEEE. V was clipped by 5 bases and J by 3 bases, with 17 bases between them. The CDR3 loop reads CASSSPPAGYTEAFF. CDR3 nucleotides: TGTGCCAGCAGTAGTCCGCCGGCAGGGTACACTGAAGCTTTCTTT.

The chain recombines TRBV4-1 with TRBJ1-2; TRBD1 is a possible D gene (6 bases). The CDR3 loop spans 16 amino acids. Trimming shortened V by 0 bases and J by 1 base, and 12 bases separated the two germline ends. Germline-derived CDR1 and CDR2 are MGHRA and YSYEKL. CDR3 sequence (DNA): TGCGCCAGCAGCCAAGAAGAGCAGGGGCTTAACTATGGCTACACCTTC. It yields the protein CASSQEEQGLNYGYTF.

The chain employs TRBV30 and TRBJ1-1; D may be TRBD1 (6 bases). Looked up from germline, CDR1 is GTSNPN and CDR2 is SVGIG (reference sequence). The ends were cut back, 0 bases at V and 4 bases at J, with 18 bases in the middle. This CDR3 has 16 residues. CDR3: CAWSVGGGTGRTEAFF. The DNA for the CDR3 is TGTGCCTGGAGTGTAGGGGGGGGGACCGGGCGCACTGAAGCTTTCTTT.

The chain uses TRBV21-1 and TRBJ1-2; TRBD1, the table's D call, was not compared with the DNA. TRBV21-1 is shown as a pseudogene. There are 17 residues in the CDR3. Here the CDR3 reads CASSKARTGKNLYGYTF. The DNA for the CDR3 is TGTGCCAGCAGCAAAGCGCGGACAGGGAAGAATCTCTATGGCTACACCTTC.

Written as DNA, the CDR3 is TGTGCCAGCAGCCAGTTAGCAGGGGGTGGTCAGCCCCAGCATTTT. This gives the protein CASSQLAGGGQPQHF. This rearrangement joins TRBV7-8 to TRBJ1-5, with TRBD1 matching over 7 bases. The CDR3 totals 15 residues. The junction had 10 bases not matched to a gene; V was cut back by 5 bases and J by 6 bases. Germline CDR1 is SGHVS and CDR2 is FQNEAQ.

This rearrangement joins TRBV5-1 to TRBJ1-1; no definite D call. This CDR3 has 15 amino acids. CDR1 and CDR2 from the germline V gene are SGHRS and YFSETQ. V lost 4 bases, J lost 0 bases, and 13 bases lay in between. DNA of the CDR3: TGCGCCAGCAGCCCCGAGGTCAGCATGAACACTGAAGCTTTCTTT. Amino acid sequence: CASSPEVSMNTEAFF.

The chain uses TRBV6-5 and TRBJ1-2; D possibly corresponds to TRBD1 (5 bases). V was clipped by 5 bases and J by 3 bases, with 7 bases between them. Germline V gene data show CDR1 as MNHEY and CDR2 as SVGAGI. The CDR3 is made up of 12 amino acids. The CDR3 region is CASSLTDYGYTF. The CDR3 coding sequence is TGTGCCAGCAGTCTGACAGACTATGGCTACACCTTC.

The chain joins TRBV6-5 to TRBJ1-5, with D perhaps TRBD1 (6 bases). CDR3 length equals 15 residues. The V gene's germline CDR1 is MNHEY and CDR2 SVGAGI. Between the trimmed V and J ends, which lost 7 bases and 1 base, there was a span of 14 bases. CDR3 nucleotide sequence: TGTGCCAGCACCCCGGGACACCACAGCAATCAGCCCCAGCATTTT. Its protein is CASTPGHHSNQPQHF.